These 15 T cell receptor beta chains were sequenced from one sample in a study of blood T cell repertoires in COVID-19. Some clones are missing from TCRdb's copy, which holds only in-frame ones; the method was immunoSEQ multiplex PCR. The sample has tens of thousands of clones, 85% to 90% seen once. Sequencing was done on a sample of peripheral blood. These receptors were obtained from a man over 45 with active COVID-19.

The J gene is TRBJ2-2, the V gene TRBV5-1; D uncertain. Germline loops: CDR1 SGHRS, CDR2 YFSETQ. V lost 5 bases to trimming and J lost 1 base, with 9 bases between them. The CDR3 sequence is 14 residues long. The CDR3 nucleotides read TGCGCCAGCAGAATGGCACAGAACACCGGGGAGCTGTTTTTT. Translated: CASRMAQNTGELFF.

There are a few counts of this clone. The V gene is TRBV25-1, the J gene TRBJ2-3, with 10 positions matching TRBD1. The germline V gene has CDR1 MGHDK and CDR2 SYGVNS. The V segment lost 4 bases and the J segment 6 bases; nucleotides outside the gene matches: 7. The CDR3 extends over 15 amino acids. The CDR3 is CASSGSGTGADTQYF. For the CDR3, the DNA is TGTGCCAGCAGTGGATCCGGGACAGGGGCCGATACGCAGTATTTT. The full variable domain, its missing parts supplied by reference TRBV25-1 and TRBJ2-3, is EADIYQTPRYLVIGTGKKITLECSQTMGHDKMYWYQQDPGMELHLIHYSYGVNSTEKGDLSSESTVSRIRTEHFPLTLESARPSHTSQYLCASSGSGTGADTQYFGPGTRLTVL.

The gene calls are TRBV12-3 or TRBV12-4 and TRBJ2-7; D may be TRBD2 (6 bases). Deletions cut 4 bases from V and 6 bases from J, with 13 bases between. There are 13 residues in the CDR3. The CDR3 DNA reads TGTGCCAGCAGTTCCGGGAGCGTCGGCGAGCAGTACTTC. It is translated as CASSSGSVGEQYF.

The chain couples TRBV4-1 to TRBJ2-4; D not certain. V lost 3 bases to trimming and J lost 6 bases, with 18 bases between them. Germline V gives CDR1 MGHRA, CDR2 YSYEKL. This CDR3 has 16 residues. The CDR3 sequence: CASSQERPRGGNIQYF. Here the CDR3 DNA reads TGCGCCAGCAGCCAGGAGAGACCCAGAGGTGGAAACATTCAGTACTTC.

V is TRBV6-5 and J is TRBJ2-1, with D tentatively TRBD1 (6 bases). This CDR3 region has 14 residues. Germline-derived CDR1 and CDR2 are MNHEY and SVGAGI. V lost 5 bases and J lost 5, with 13 bases in between. The CDR3 reads CASSPGTLNNEQFF. The CDR3 DNA sequence: TGTGCCAGCAGTCCCGGGACACTAAACAATGAGCAGTTCTTC.

J is TRBJ2-3 and V is TRBV24-1; 9 bases fit TRBD1. Trimming removed 3 bases from V and 2 bases from J; junction bases left unmatched: 8. Germline lookup yields CDR1 KGHDR and CDR2 SFDVKD. The CDR3 is 17 amino acids. Written as DNA, the CDR3 is TGTGCCACCAGTGATCCTGGACAGGGGAGAGACACAGATACGCAGTATTTT. This encodes CATSDPGQGRDTDTQYF.

The chain has TRBV20-1 and TRBJ1-1; TRBD1 aligns across 7 bases. The CDR3 contains 13 residues. V shed 3 bases and J 6 bases; nucleotides not matched to a gene: 7. Germline V gene lookup returns CDR1 DFQATT and CDR2 SNEGSKA (reference sequence). The CDR3 is CSASKQGGAEAFF. CDR3 DNA: TGCAGTGCTAGTAAGCAGGGGGGCGCTGAAGCTTTCTTT.

This clone was seen a few times. This chain joins TRBV6-6 and TRBJ2-2, with D maybe TRBD1 (6 bases). The length of the CDR3 is 14 residues. Per the germline V gene, CDR1 is MNHNY and CDR2 is SVGAGI (reference sequence). Trimming shortened V by 6 bases and J by 0 bases, and 8 bases separated the two germline ends. The CDR3 loop reads CASSGTTNTGELFF. Here the CDR3 DNA reads TGTGCCAGCAGCGGGACAACGAACACCGGGGAGCTGTTTTTT.

The V and J genes are TRBV6-5 and TRBJ2-1, with 8 bases lining up with TRBD1. The V segment lost 5 bases and the J segment 10 bases; nucleotides outside the gene matches: 7. CDR1 is MNHEY, CDR2 SVGAGI, per germline. CDR3 size: 13 residues. The CDR3 sequence is CASSKTGVREQFF. The DNA of the CDR3 is TGTGCCAGCAGTAAGACAGGGGTACGGGAGCAGTTCTTC.

The chain links TRBV27 to TRBJ2-2; tentative D call: TRBD1 (5 bases). This CDR3 has 17 amino acids. Germline CDR1 reads MNHEY; CDR2 reads SMNVEV (reference sequence). V lost 0 bases to trimming and J lost 3 bases, with 14 bases between them. CDR3 nucleotide sequence: TGTGCCAGCAGTTTATCGGCGGACAATTCACACACCGGGGAGCTGTTTTTT. It codes for CASSLSADNSHTGELFF.

The rearrangement links TRBV4-3 to TRBJ1-2; D gene ambiguous. Germline V gives CDR1 LGHNA, CDR2 YSLEER. The CDR3 totals 10 residues. With 7 bases removed from V and 11 bases from J, the gap between germline ends came to 11 bases. CDR3 DNA sequence: TGCGCCAGCACCCGCTACTCATACACCTTC. Translating gives CASTRYSYTF.

The chain combines TRBV4-2 with TRBJ1-4, with a weak D call TRBD1 (6 bases). This CDR3 has 16 amino acids. Germline CDR1 LGHNA, CDR2 YNFKEQ. Trimming stripped 4 bases from V and 8 bases from J, with 20 bases between. The CDR3 bases are TGTGCCAGCAGCCGCTTCAGGGGACTAGAAGGGGAAAAACTGTTTTTT. It encodes CASSRFRGLEGEKLFF.

The sample holds one count of this clone. The V gene is TRBV7-2, the J gene TRBJ1-6, with 9 bases fitting TRBD1. Germline-derived CDR1 and CDR2 are SGHTA and FQGNSA. The CDR3 is made up of 14 amino acids. V dropped 4 bases and J dropped 10; count of bases not matched to a gene: 5. The CDR3 bases are TGTGCCAGCAGCTCACGACAGGGGGTATCACCCCTCCACTTT. The encoded protein is CASSSRQGVSPLHF.

This clone was seen only once. The chain recombines TRBV6-5 with TRBJ2-7; D is possibly TRBD1 (6 bases). V shed 0 bases and J shed 2 bases, with 14 bases lying between them. This CDR3 contains 16 residues. Germline V gene lookup returns CDR1 MNHEY and CDR2 SVGAGI. The CDR3 nucleotides read TGTGCCAGCAGTTACTCAGTCGGACAGCGAGCCTACGAGCAGTACTTC. Amino acids: CASSYSVGQRAYEQYF.

This chain connects TRBV18 to TRBJ2-7; D is ambiguous. Germline V gene sequence: CDR1 KGHSH, CDR2 LQKENI. This CDR3 contains 12 residues. V was trimmed by 3 bases and J by 6 bases, leaving 9 bases between them. CDR3 nucleotides: TGTGCCAGCTCACCCGAAAGAGGCGAGCAGTACTTC. It codes for CASSPERGEQYF.